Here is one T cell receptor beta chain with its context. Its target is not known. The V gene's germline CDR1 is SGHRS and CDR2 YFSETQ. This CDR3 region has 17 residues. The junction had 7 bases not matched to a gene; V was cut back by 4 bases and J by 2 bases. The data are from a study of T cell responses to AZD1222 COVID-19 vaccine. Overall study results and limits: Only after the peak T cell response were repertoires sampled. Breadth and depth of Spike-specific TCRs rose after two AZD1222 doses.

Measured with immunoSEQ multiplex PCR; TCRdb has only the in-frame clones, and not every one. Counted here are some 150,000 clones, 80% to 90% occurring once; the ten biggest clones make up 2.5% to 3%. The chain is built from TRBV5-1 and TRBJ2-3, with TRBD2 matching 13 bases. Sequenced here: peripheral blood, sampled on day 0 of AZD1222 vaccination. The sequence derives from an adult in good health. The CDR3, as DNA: TGCGCCAGCAGCCCGGGGACTAGCGGGGTGGTCACAGATACGCAGTATTTT. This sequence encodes CASSPGTSGVVTDTQYF.